This T cell receptor beta chain was identified in a study of response to subunit inactivated influenza vaccine. Study results and caveats: There was a suggestion from the authors that each seasonal influenza vaccination recruits few new T cells.

Each CDR3 protein is one row after TCRdb ran MiXCR on the RT-PCR reads. The table lists 450,000 to 600,000 distinct CDR3 sequences, under 8.5% of them singletons, with around 13% in the top ten. Looked up from germline, CDR1 is MGHRA and CDR2 is YSYEKL. V lost 0 bases and J lost 1, with 13 bases in between. The CDR3 has 17 amino acids. Regarding this clonotype: Its antigen remains unidentified.

The starting material was PBMCs from blood, obtained about 24 months after vaccination. The receptor was derived from a man between 50 and 69 years old who received an inactivated influenza vaccine. The chain links TRBV4-1 to TRBJ2-4; unclear D gene. In nucleotides, the CDR3 is TGCGCCAGCAGCCAAGATAAACAGTACACGGCCAAAAACATTCAGTACTTC. It encodes CASSQDKQYTAKNIQYF.